This passage covers 20 T cell receptor beta chains from one sample sequenced in a study of graft-versus-host responses after intestinal transplantation. Antigens of these TCRs are unknown. Libraries were prepared by immunoSEQ multiplex PCR; TCRdb keeps only in-frame clonotypes and omits some of them. The table shows 35,000 to 45,000 clones, with approximately 94% occurring only once. The sample consisted of unstimulated CD4+ T cells sorted from spleen or lymph node cells, taken before transplant. The origin of the receptors is a human donor who was the organ donor for an intestinal transplant.

This sequence joins TRBV19 and TRBJ2-7; 9 nucleotides align to TRBD1. Germline assignment: CDR1 LNHDA and CDR2 SQIVND (reference sequence). The V segment lost 4 bases and the J segment 0 bases; nucleotides outside the gene matches: 7. This CDR3 region has 16 residues. The CDR3 here is CASSTSGTGISYEQYF. The DNA for the CDR3 is TGTGCCAGTAGTACCTCCGGGACAGGGATCTCCTACGAGCAGTACTTC.

This CDR3 reads CASRQGMADTQYF. The CDR3, as DNA: TGTGCCAGCCGACAGGGGATGGCAGATACGCAGTATTTT. The rearrangement joins TRBV18 to TRBJ2-3, with 8 positions matching TRBD1. The CDR3 sequence is 13 residues long. J gave up 4 bases and V 8 bases, and 5 bases lay outside the gene matches. The V gene's germline CDR1 is KGHSH and CDR2 LQKENI.

J is TRBJ2-1 and V is TRBV7-9; D not certain. The CDR3 spans 15 residues. Trimming left V 3 bases short and J 0 bases short, with 9 bases between. Germline V CDR1 and CDR2: SEHNR, FQNEAQ (reference sequence). The CDR3 DNA follows: TGTGCCAGCAGCTTTGTCCCCAGCTCCTACAATGAGCAGTTCTTC. Translated: CASSFVPSSYNEQFF.

The DNA of the CDR3 is TGTGCCAGCAACGGCGGTAATGAGCAGTTCTTC. It translates to CASNGGNEQFF. The rearrangement uses TRBV7-9 and TRBJ2-1; D is unclear. From germline, CDR1 is SEHNR and CDR2 FQNEAQ (reference sequence). The CDR3 spans 11 residues. The V end was cut by 7 bases, the J end by 7 bases, with 8 bases between.

The rearrangement uses TRBV30 and TRBJ1-1; D gene uncertain. V lost 0 bases and J lost 7, with 6 bases in between. CDR1 and CDR2 (germline): GTSNPN, SVGIG (reference sequence). The CDR3 runs 11 residues. CDR3 DNA: TGTGCCTGGAGTGTAGCAGTTGAAGCTTTCTTT. Encoded protein: CAWSVAVEAFF.

The gene calls are TRBV7-8 and TRBJ2-7; D gene unclear. The germline CDR1 and CDR2 sequences are SGHVS and FQNEAQ. With 1 base removed from V and 3 bases from J, the gap between germline ends came to 16 bases. The CDR3 contains 16 residues. For the CDR3, the DNA is TGTGCCAGCAGCTTAGACCCTTCCCCCAAACTCTACGAGCAGTACTTC. Amino acid sequence: CASSLDPSPKLYEQYF. The full variable domain, with the rest looked up from reference TRBV7-8 and TRBJ2-7, is GAGVSQSPRYKVAKRGQDVALRCDPISGHVSLFWYQQALGQGPEFLTYFQNEAQLDKSGLPSDRFFAERPEGSVSTLKIQRTQQEDSAVYLCASSLDPSPKLYEQYFGPGTRLTVT.

In DNA form, the CDR3 reads TGTGCCATCGGACAGGGTGGGGATTCACCCCTCCACTTT. The encoded protein is CAIGQGGDSPLHF. V usage is TRBV10-3 and J usage is TRBJ1-6; 8 bases are a match to TRBD1. Trimming took 8 bases from V and 8 from J; bases not matched to a gene: 5. Looked up from germline, CDR1 is ENHRY and CDR2 is SYGVKD. CDR3 length equals 13 residues.

The chain joins TRBV6-1 to TRBJ2-7; the D is unclear. Germline CDR1 and CDR2: MNHNS and SASEGT. Trimming took off 2 bases at V and 1 base at J, with 15 bases between the two ends. CDR3 length: 16 amino acids. This CDR3 is CASSEPPPRLSYEQYF. The CDR3 DNA reads TGTGCCAGCAGTGAACCCCCCCCCAGGTTGTCCTACGAGCAGTACTTC.

Comment on this clone: Its ends do not fully match the called genes, so a read error is possible. The chain joins TRBV6-5 to TRBJ1-1; the D gene is possibly TRBD1 (5 bases). Germline V lookup: CDR1 MNHEY, CDR2 SVGAGI. The CDR3 loop spans 13 amino acids. For the CDR3, the DNA is TGTGCCAGCAGTTTGACAGTGAACACTGAAACTTTCTTT. This encodes CASSLTVNTETFF.

This rearrangement joins TRBV18 to TRBJ2-3, with D unresolved. With 3 bases removed from V and 2 bases from J, the gap between germline ends came to 9 bases. Germline CDR1 reads KGHSH; CDR2 reads LQKENI. This CDR3 is 14 amino acids long. The CDR3 nucleotides are TGTGCCAGCTCACCGCAAAGTTTCACAGATACGCAGTATTTT. This gives the protein CASSPQSFTDTQYF.

This CDR3 reads CASSPQIYDTQYF. CDR3 nucleotide sequence: TGTGCCAGCAGCCCCCAGATTTATGATACGCAGTATTTT. The chain employs TRBV7-7 and TRBJ2-3; D is unresolved. Looked up from germline, CDR1 is SSHAT and CDR2 is FNYEAQ (reference sequence). V lost 5 bases and J lost 6, with 12 bases in between. This CDR3 has 13 amino acids.

The gene calls are TRBV28 and TRBJ2-7, with 8 bases matching TRBD1. J gave up 4 bases and V 3 bases, and 5 bases lay outside the gene matches. Germline-derived CDR1 and CDR2 are MDHEN and SYDVKM. The CDR3 totals 14 residues. The CDR3 region is CASSLAGGRYEQYF. The CDR3 nucleotides are TGTGCCAGCAGTTTGGCAGGGGGCAGGTACGAGCAGTACTTC.

J is TRBJ2-1 and V is TRBV7-9, with 12 bases that match TRBD2. CDR1 and CDR2 (germline): SEHNR, FQNEAQ (reference sequence). The J segment lost 4 bases and the V segment lost 5 bases, leaving 3 bases of the junction unmatched. CDR3 size: 15 residues. CDR3 in amino acids: CASSPGTSGYNEQFF. Written as DNA, the CDR3 is TGTGCCAGCAGCCCCGGGACTAGCGGGTACAATGAGCAGTTCTTC.

This clone was seen only once. The chain uses TRBV9 and TRBJ2-7; D uncertain. V lost 0 bases and J lost 2, with 9 bases in between. Germline values: CDR1 SGDLS, CDR2 YYNGEE. This CDR3 contains 14 residues. CDR3 DNA: TGTGCCAGCAGCGTAGAGGGCCGGACCTACGAGCAGTACTTC. This gives the protein CASSVEGRTYEQYF.

The chain links TRBV2 to TRBJ2-7; D not resolved. Deletions cut 4 bases from V and 1 base from J, with 2 bases between. CDR3 length: 11 amino acids. Germline V CDR1 and CDR2: SNHLY, FYNNEI. The CDR3 spells CASSGSYEQYF. The CDR3 nucleotides are TGTGCCAGCAGTGGGTCCTACGAGCAGTACTTC.

This chain uses TRBV5-4 with TRBJ2-3; D may be TRBD1 (5 bases). With 0 bases removed from V and 2 bases from J, the gap between germline ends came to 13 bases. Germline values: CDR1 SGHNT, CDR2 YYREEE (reference sequence). The CDR3 length is 16 residues. CDR3 sequence: CASSLAGAGNTDTQYF. The CDR3 DNA follows: TGTGCCAGCAGCTTGGCTGGGGCTGGAAACACAGATACGCAGTATTTT. Complete variable domain (other parts from reference TRBV5-4 and TRBJ2-3): ETGVTQSPTHLIKTRGQQVTLRCSSQSGHNTVSWYQQALGQGPQFIFQYYREEENGRGNFPPRFSGLQFPNYSSELNVNALELDDSALYLCASSLAGAGNTDTQYFGPGTRLTVL.

The chain uses TRBV25-1 and TRBJ2-1, with 7 nucleotides matching TRBD2. The V and J ends lost 2 bases and 0 bases, in that order; junction bases with no gene match: 4. Germline V gives CDR1 MGHDK, CDR2 SYGVNS. The CDR3 totals 16 residues. The CDR3: CASSEPGLGSYNEQFF. CDR3 sequence (DNA): TGTGCCAGCAGTGAACCCGGACTAGGCTCCTACAATGAGCAGTTCTTC.

The rearrangement uses TRBV6-5 and TRBJ2-3; 8 nucleotides line up with TRBD2. V dropped 6 bases and J dropped 2; count of bases not matched to a gene: 7. This CDR3 has 15 amino acids. Germline CDR1 and CDR2: MNHEY and SVGAGI. The CDR3 is CASRYGLALTDTQYF. The CDR3 bases are TGTGCCAGCAGGTACGGACTAGCTCTCACAGATACGCAGTATTTT.

V and J are TRBV30 and TRBJ2-5, with D perhaps matching TRBD2 (6 bases). The CDR3 contains 15 residues. The V end was cut by 2 bases, the J end by 5 bases, with 18 bases between. In germline, CDR1 is GTSNPN, CDR2 SVGIG (reference sequence). CDR3 DNA sequence: TGTGCCTGGAGTACCAATTCCGGGGGTGCGGAGACCCAGTACTTC. Protein product: CAWSTNSGGAETQYF.

The chain recombines TRBV7-9 with TRBJ1-6; the D gene is possibly TRBD1 (5 bases). Deletions cut 3 bases from V and 5 bases from J, with 11 bases between. Germline CDR1 and CDR2: SEHNR and FQNEAQ (reference sequence). This CDR3 region has 15 residues. The CDR3 protein is CASSFPQGHNSPLHF. Here the CDR3 DNA reads TGTGCCAGCAGCTTCCCCCAGGGACATAATTCACCCCTCCACTTT.